This T cell receptor beta chain was identified in a study of T cells in Graves' hyperthyroidism and ophthalmopathy. TCR beta CDR3 sequences were amplified from RNA transcripts. TCR CDR3 underwent first-round RT-PCR with the HTBI primer set. TCRdb passed the multiplex PCR reads through MiXCR, listing each CDR3 protein once. Among about 560,000 distinct CDR3 sequences, over 15% were seen once, and the ten largest hold 18%. The table lists this clonotype with a count of one. With a much larger clone just one base away, this may be a read error. CDR3 length equals 18 residues. CDR1 is DFQATT, CDR2 SNEGSKA, per germline (reference sequence). Patients were aged 18 to 65, had disease duration under 2 months, and had newly diagnosed hyperthyroidism.

The receptor's source is a woman under 30 with Graves' hyperthyroidism. What was sequenced was blood. The chain couples TRBV20-1 to TRBJ1-1; tentative D call: TRBD1 (5 bases). CDR3 DNA: TGCAGTGCTAGAGCATATCGGCGACCAGGGTTCTGGAACACTGAAGCTCTCTTT. Residues: CSARAYRRPGFWNTEALF.